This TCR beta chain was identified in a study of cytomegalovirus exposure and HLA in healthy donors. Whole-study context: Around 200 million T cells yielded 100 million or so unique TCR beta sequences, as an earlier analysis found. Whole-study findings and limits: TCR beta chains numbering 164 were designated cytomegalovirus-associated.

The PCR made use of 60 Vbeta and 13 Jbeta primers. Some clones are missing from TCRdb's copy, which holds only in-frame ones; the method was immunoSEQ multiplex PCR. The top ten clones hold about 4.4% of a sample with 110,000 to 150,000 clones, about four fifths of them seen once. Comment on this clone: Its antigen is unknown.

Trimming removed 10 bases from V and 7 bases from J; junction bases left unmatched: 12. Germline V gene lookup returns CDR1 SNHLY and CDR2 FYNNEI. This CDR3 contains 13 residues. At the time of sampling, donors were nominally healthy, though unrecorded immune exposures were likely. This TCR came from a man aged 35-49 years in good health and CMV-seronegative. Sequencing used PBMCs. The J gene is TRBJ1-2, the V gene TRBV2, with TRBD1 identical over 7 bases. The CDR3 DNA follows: TGTGCCACCGCCTCCGGGACAGCCCTTGGCTACACCTTC. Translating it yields CATASGTALGYTF.